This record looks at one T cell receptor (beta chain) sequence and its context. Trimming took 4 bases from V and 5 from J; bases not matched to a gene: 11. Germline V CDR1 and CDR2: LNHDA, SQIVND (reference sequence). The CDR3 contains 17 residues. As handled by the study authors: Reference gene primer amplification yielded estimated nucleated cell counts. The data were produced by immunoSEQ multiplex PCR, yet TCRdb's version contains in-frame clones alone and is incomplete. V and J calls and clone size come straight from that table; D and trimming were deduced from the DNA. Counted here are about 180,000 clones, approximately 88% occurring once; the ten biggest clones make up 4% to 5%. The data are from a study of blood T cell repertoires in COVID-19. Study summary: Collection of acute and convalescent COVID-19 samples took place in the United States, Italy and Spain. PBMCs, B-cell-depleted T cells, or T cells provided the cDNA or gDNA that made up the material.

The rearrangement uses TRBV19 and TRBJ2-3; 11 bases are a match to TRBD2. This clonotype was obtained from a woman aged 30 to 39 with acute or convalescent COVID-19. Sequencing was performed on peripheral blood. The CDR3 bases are TGTGCCAGTAGTAATCCCTATAGCGGGAGGGCCGTAGATACGCAGTATTTT. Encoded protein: CASSNPYSGRAVDTQYF.